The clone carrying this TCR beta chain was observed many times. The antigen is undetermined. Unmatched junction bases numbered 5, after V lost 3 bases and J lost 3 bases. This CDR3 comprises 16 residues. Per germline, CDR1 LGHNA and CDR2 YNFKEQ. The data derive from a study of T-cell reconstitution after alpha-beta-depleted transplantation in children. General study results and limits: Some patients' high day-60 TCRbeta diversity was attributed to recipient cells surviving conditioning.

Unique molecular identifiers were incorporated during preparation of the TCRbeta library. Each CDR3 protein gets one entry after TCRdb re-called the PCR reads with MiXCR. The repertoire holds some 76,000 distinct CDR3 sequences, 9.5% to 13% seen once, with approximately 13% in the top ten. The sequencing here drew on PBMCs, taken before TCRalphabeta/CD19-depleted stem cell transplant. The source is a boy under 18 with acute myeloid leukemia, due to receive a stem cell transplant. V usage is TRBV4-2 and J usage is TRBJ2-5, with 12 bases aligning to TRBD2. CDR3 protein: CASSQTSGRGEETQYF. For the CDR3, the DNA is TGTGCCAGCAGCCAGACTAGCGGGAGAGGGGAAGAGACCCAGTACTTC.